Included here is one T cell receptor beta chain sequence, with context. This entry is derived from a study of blood T cell repertoires in COVID-19. Study-wide context: The United States, Italy and Spain supplied acute and convalescent COVID-19 samples. The cDNA or gDNA used as material had been derived from T cells, B-cell-depleted T cells, or PBMCs.

V shed 5 bases and J 6 bases; nucleotides not matched to a gene: 10. The CDR3 is 15 residues long. CDR1 and CDR2 from the germline V gene are LNHDA and SQIVND (reference sequence). The data were produced by immunoSEQ multiplex PCR, yet TCRdb's version contains in-frame clones alone and is incomplete. The data hold approximately 280,000 clones, with approximately 85% observed a single time. The sequence derives from a man aged 50 to 60 with active or convalescent COVID-19. Sequenced: peripheral blood. The chain recombines TRBV19 with TRBJ1-1; 9 bases agree with TRBD1. The CDR3 DNA sequence: TGTGCCAGTAGTCCCGACGGGACAGGGATGGCTGAAGCTTTCTTT. Residues: CASSPDGTGMAEAFF.